Shown below are 21 T cell receptor beta chains from a single sample sequenced in a study of T cell clusters in autoimmune cytopenias. TRB was amplified from approximately 250 ng of peripheral blood genomic DNA per sample. TRB was amplified by touch-down multiplex PCR, primer pools A and B combined. For each CDR3 protein, TCRdb gives one entry from its re-call of the multiplex PCR reads, without DNA. Here the sample table reports some 15,000 distinct CDR3 sequences. The sample was peripheral blood. The receptors here all came from a human donor with an autoimmune cytopenia or autoimmune hepatitis (not recorded which).

The V gene is TRBV12-3 or TRBV12-4, the J gene TRBJ1-2; as DNA is missing, the TRBD1 call by TCRdb cannot be tested. The CDR3 consists of 15 residues. CDR3 amino acids: CASNPPGQGADGYTF.

The gene calls are TRBV18 and TRBJ1-1. Germline CDR1 KGHSH, CDR2 LQKENI. This CDR3 contains 12 residues. The CDR3 spells CASSTPNTEAFF.

The chain links TRBV19 to TRBJ1-2; TCRdb outputs TRBD1, but without DNA this stays unchecked. Per germline, CDR1 LNHDA and CDR2 SQIVND (reference sequence). The CDR3 is 16 residues long. The CDR3 spells CASSTRQGAIRTGYTF.

The V call is TRBV6-1, the J call TRBJ2-7; the D call of TRBD1 rests on TCRdb alone, since no DNA is present to check it. The CDR3 is 14 residues long. From germline, CDR1 is MNHNS and CDR2 SASEGT. CDR3 sequence reads: CASSPTGTRIEQYF.

The rearrangement uses TRBV12-3 or TRBV12-4 and TRBJ2-2. CDR3 length equals 14 residues. The CDR3 region is CASSPVLETGELFF.

This chain joins TRBV6-1 and TRBJ1-1; TCRdb names TRBD1, which stays unverified in the absence of DNA. Germline V lookup: CDR1 MNHNS, CDR2 SASEGT. CDR3 length: 14 residues. CDR3 loop: CASAEQGENTEAFF.

This sequence joins TRBV6-2 or TRBV6-3 and TRBJ2-1; absent DNA, TCRdb's TRBD1 call cannot be checked. Germline CDR1 reads MNHEY; CDR2 reads SVGEGT. The CDR3 spans 15 residues. CDR3 region: CASILSGVAYNEQFF.

This clonotype is identified as medium-sized from frequency. The chain carries TRBV19 and TRBJ2-1. This CDR3 region has 15 residues. Germline lookup yields CDR1 LNHDA and CDR2 SQIVND (reference sequence). Here the CDR3 reads CASSIVRSSYNEQFF.

This clonotype registers medium-sized by frequency. The gene calls are TRBV29-1 and TRBJ1-1; TCRdb designates TRBD1, a call that cannot be tested without DNA. The CDR3 extends over 11 amino acids. Germline CDR1 SQVTM, CDR2 ANQGSEA. CDR3 region: CSVAGYTEAFF. The entire variable domain, with the rest obtained from reference TRBV29-1 and TRBJ1-1, is as follows: SAVISQKPSRDICQRGTSLTIQCQVDSQVTMMFWYRQQPGQSLTLIATANQGSEATYESGFVIDKFPISRPNLTFSTLTVSNMSPEDSSIYLCSVAGYTEAFFGQGTRLTVV.

By frequency, this clonotype is medium-sized. This chain connects TRBV5-6 to TRBJ2-1; absent DNA, TCRdb's TRBD1 call cannot be checked. Germline values: CDR1 SGHDT, CDR2 YYEEEE. The CDR3 is 15 residues long. CDR3 region: CASSFRAAGGREQFF.

The chain couples TRBV27 to TRBJ1-3; with no DNA, the TCRdb D assignment of TRBD1 cannot be verified. The CDR3 sequence is 15 residues long. Germline V gene lookup returns CDR1 MNHEY and CDR2 SMNVEV (reference sequence). CDR3 residues: CASTNMDRRGNTIYF.

The chain carries TRBV5-6 and TRBJ1-4; TCRdb's D gene call, TRBD1, goes unchecked for lack of DNA. Germline assignment: CDR1 SGHDT and CDR2 YYEEEE. The CDR3 totals 13 residues. This CDR3 reads CASIRTGGEKLFF.

This clonotype counts as medium-sized by frequency. The chain employs TRBV5-5 and TRBJ2-7. This CDR3 has 11 residues. Germline V CDR1 and CDR2: SGHKS, YYEKEE (reference sequence). This CDR3 is CASSLDYEQYF.

This clonotype registers medium-sized (0.01 to 0.1%) by frequency. The chain employs TRBV18 and TRBJ2-3; TCRdb gives TRBD2 as the D gene, but with no DNA this cannot be confirmed. Germline V gene data show CDR1 as KGHSH and CDR2 as LQKENI. CDR3 length: 15 residues. The CDR3 loop is CASSPPGLAGDTQYF.

This clonotype is identified as medium-sized from frequency. This sequence joins TRBV6-1 and TRBJ2-1. The CDR3 consists of 13 residues. The germline V gene has CDR1 MNHNS and CDR2 SASEGT. This CDR3 is CASRTADYNEQFF.

The chain couples TRBV19 to TRBJ1-1. This CDR3 is 11 amino acids long. Per germline, CDR1 LNHDA and CDR2 SQIVND (reference sequence). Here the CDR3 reads CASEQNTEAFF.

The rearrangement uses TRBV14 and TRBJ1-3; TCRdb's D call, TRBD1, is unchecked because there is no DNA. The CDR3 has 19 residues. Germline assignment: CDR1 SGHDN and CDR2 FVKESK. CDR3 residues: CASSQDERGRLIRSETIYF.

The chain's CDR3 is CASSEAGSSGGYTF. The V call is TRBV6-5, the J call TRBJ1-2. From germline, CDR1 is MNHEY and CDR2 SVGAGI. This CDR3 spans 14 amino acids.

This clonotype shows up as medium-sized by frequency. V usage is TRBV29-1 and J usage is TRBJ2-2; TCRdb designates TRBD1, a call that cannot be tested without DNA. Germline V CDR1 and CDR2: SQVTM, ANQGSEA. The CDR3 extends over 16 amino acids. The CDR3 sequence is CSAFLKRGLHTGELFF.

The J gene is TRBJ1-6, the V gene TRBV5-4. This CDR3 has 16 residues. The V gene's germline CDR1 is SGHNT and CDR2 YYREEE (reference sequence). CDR3 protein: CASSLEGSYYNSPLHF.

This clonotype is identified as medium-sized from frequency. The chain uses TRBV29-1 and TRBJ1-3; TCRdb indicates TRBD1, and absent DNA this call remains unverified. Germline V gene lookup returns CDR1 SQVTM and CDR2 ANQGSEA. The CDR3 length is 14 residues. The CDR3 loop reads CSVRTRTAGNTIYF.